This T cell receptor (beta chain) was sequenced in a study of early T cells in non-severe SARS-CoV-2 infection. The V gene lost 1 base and the J gene lost 5 bases, with 9 bases spanning the gap. CDR3 length: 13 residues. Looked up from germline, CDR1 is LGHDT and CDR2 is YNNKEL (reference sequence). MiXCR was run by TCRdb on the 5' RACE reads, yielding one entry per CDR3 protein. The sample records approximately 80,000 distinct CDR3 sequences, approximately 10% being singletons. The clonotype originates from an adult who was a healthcare worker with PCR-confirmed SARS-CoV-2 infection or an uninfected control (not recorded which). The chain uses TRBV3-1 and TRBJ2-7; D might be TRBD1 (7 bases). The sample was whole blood, taken at baseline. The CDR3 bases are TGTGCCAGCAGCCAAGCAGGGGGGCACGAGCAGTACTTC. Residues: CASSQAGGHEQYF.